The 8 T cell receptor beta chains reported below all come from one sample, sequenced in a study of post-analysis software for immune sequencing data. These receptors lack a known antigen. Overall study findings and caveats: Several TRBV segments (TRBV5-6, TRBV5-1 and TRBV20-1 among them) occurred more frequently in patients than in controls.

Unique-molecular-identifier-tagged TCR beta cDNA libraries were used. Via MiXCR, TCRdb re-called the PCR reads, giving one row per CDR3 protein. The data hold some 690,000 distinct CDR3 sequences, with approximately 60% observed a single time. The sequenced sample was blood. The receptors come from a girl aged 2 to 10 with multiple sclerosis.

This chain uses TRBV7-9 with TRBJ2-7; D remains unclear. The CDR3 covers 12 residues. V was cut by 5 bases and J by 6 bases, with 11 bases left in between. The germline gives CDR1 SEHNR, CDR2 FQNEAQ (reference sequence). The CDR3 coding sequence is TGTGCCAGCAGCGATACAACGGGCGAGCAGTACTTC. Translation: CASSDTTGEQYF. The complete variable domain, with remaining parts taken from reference TRBV7-9 and TRBJ2-7, reads DTGVSQNPRHKITKRGQNVTFRCDPISEHNRLYWYRQTLGQGPEFLTYFQNEAQLEKSRLLSDRFSAERPKGSFSTLEIQRTEQGDSAMYLCASSDTTGEQYFGPGTRLTVT.

This clonotype was observed a single time. The J gene is TRBJ1-2, the V gene TRBV11-2, with D possibly matching TRBD1 (5 bases). This CDR3 comprises 13 residues. V lost 5 bases and J 4 bases, leaving 11 bases between the germline ends. Germline CDR1 and CDR2: SGHAT and FQNNGV. As DNA, the CDR3 is TGTGCCAGCAGCATCACAGGAGGCTATGGCTACACCTTC. It encodes CASSITGGYGYTF.

V usage is TRBV12-3 or TRBV12-4 and J usage is TRBJ1-3, with D uncertain. This CDR3 has 16 residues. Trimming shortened V by 4 bases and J by 7 bases, and 20 bases separated the two germline ends. The CDR3 nucleotides read TGTGCCAGCAGTTCCCCGACACCCTCAGTTCGGAACACCATATATTTT. The encoded protein is CASSSPTPSVRNTIYF.

V usage is TRBV7-9 and J usage is TRBJ1-2; TRBD1 is a possible D gene (6 bases). Germline assignment: CDR1 SEHNR and CDR2 FQNEAQ (reference sequence). V lost 5 bases and J lost 5, with 12 bases in between. The CDR3 covers 13 residues. The CDR3 nucleotides read TGTGCCAGCAGCCACGGACAGACATATGGCTACACCTTC. Amino acid sequence: CASSHGQTYGYTF. The entire variable domain, with the rest obtained from reference TRBV7-9 and TRBJ1-2, is as follows: DTGVSQNPRHKITKRGQNVTFRCDPISEHNRLYWYRQTLGQGPEFLTYFQNEAQLEKSRLLSDRFSAERPKGSFSTLEIQRTEQGDSAMYLCASSHGQTYGYTFGSGTRLTVV.

The CDR3 loop reads CATSVANGASYNEQFF. The CDR3 DNA is TGTGCCACCAGTGTAGCAAATGGGGCCTCCTACAATGAGCAGTTCTTC. This chain links TRBV24-1 with TRBJ2-1; possibly TRBD1 for D (5 bases). CDR1 and CDR2 from the germline V gene are KGHDR and SFDVKD. The CDR3 extends over 16 amino acids. V was clipped by 5 bases and J by 0 bases, with 13 bases between them.

CDR3: CASSVVRGWIPEAFF. The CDR3 bases are TGTGCCAGCAGCGTAGTCAGGGGGTGGATCCCTGAAGCTTTCTTT. This chain uses TRBV9 with TRBJ1-1, with TRBD1 matching over 7 bases. V shed 0 bases and J 6 bases; nucleotides not matched to a gene: 8. This CDR3 has 15 amino acids. Per germline, CDR1 SGDLS and CDR2 YYNGEE.

This clonotype was counted a single time. This sequence joins TRBV12-3 or TRBV12-4 and TRBJ2-3; 7 nucleotides line up with TRBD2. V was pared by 4 bases and J by 3 bases, with 4 bases of the junction left unmatched. The CDR3 spans 14 residues. The CDR3 nucleotides are TGTGCCAGCAGTTACGGGGGGAAAACAGATACGCAGTATTTT. It specifies CASSYGGKTDTQYF.

The chain links TRBV10-1 to TRBJ2-5; a possible D gene is TRBD2 (6 bases). The V end was cut by 2 bases, the J end by 1 base, with 11 bases between. This CDR3 is 15 amino acids long. Germline V CDR1 and CDR2: WNHNN, SYGVQD (reference sequence). The CDR3 DNA follows: TGCGCCAGCAGTGAGAAACCGGGAGCCCAAGAGACCCAGTACTTC. This gives the protein CASSEKPGAQETQYF.